This T cell receptor beta chain was profiled in a study of regulatory T cells in long-lasting Graves disease (dated by TCRdb to the early 2020s). Notes on the research overall: Antithyroid drugs had been taken for less than 3 months by newly diagnosed Graves' disease patients. Persistent Graves' disease patients were compared with newly diagnosed Graves' disease patients by peripheral blood TCR sequencing and RNA sequencing. The study was conducted in China and was registered as a clinical trial. A total of roughly 33 samples underwent TCR sequencing: some 13 from persistent and around 20 from newly diagnosed Graves' disease patients. The full study reports these points: Because the primary lesion, thyroid tissue, could not be accessed, the study looked at peripheral blood alone. TRBV28, TRBJ1-2 and TRBJ2-5 were preferentially used in persistent disease, while TRBV20-1 and TRBJ2-1 were favored in newly diagnosed disease. A larger number of public clonotypes was shared among persistent patients (more than 2,500) than among newly diagnosed patients (over 850). Compared with newly diagnosed patients, patients with persistent Graves' disease had lower TCR Shannon entropy and fewer highly expanded clones, which suggests clonal expansion. As a limitation, the authors acknowledged that the small sample size may reduce accuracy. Only the TCR beta chain was sequenced and analyzed.

Including the terminal cysteine and phenylalanine, the CDR3 comprises 13 residues. This entry keeps only the CDR3 DNA: 39 bases, framed from base 1. Trimming takes 5 bases from V and 5 bases from J, and the germline ends sit 10 bases apart. According to the germline V gene, CDR1 reads SGHNT and CDR2 reads YENEEA. This clonotype was picked up many times. Its antigen target is currently unknown. Per-nucleotide qualities are absent, and no much larger clonotype sits a single base away. Sample time point, as interpreted from the label and publication: newly diagnosed GD, antithyroid drugs for less than 3 months. RNA was extracted from PBMCs in TRIzol for both TCR sequencing and RNA sequencing. Graves' disease was diagnosed according to American Thyroid Association guidelines. Patients were recruited from an endocrinology department in Xi'an, China. Each patient gave about 9.1 milliliters of peripheral blood, collected in an EDTA anticoagulant tube. Ficoll Paque Plus density gradient separation was used to isolate PBMCs, and no further T cell sorting was performed. An Agilent 2100 Bioanalyzer and agarose gel were used to assess RNA quality, and a NanoDrop 2000 was used to measure RNA concentration.

The library was generated by multiplex PCR. Sequencing relied on an Illumina HiSeq 4000. To build TCR beta libraries, CDR3 regions were amplified by Arm-PCR using iRepertoire HTBI primers. Before sequencing, the PCR products went through gel purification. Processing in the source paper ran as follows. A total of fewer than 70 TRBV and approximately 13 TRBJ segments were identified across samples and were used for gene usage analysis of CDR3 amino acid clonotypes. COPE and FqMerger were used to merge filtered high-quality paired reads into contigs. BLAST was used to align contigs to IMGT TRBV, TRBD and TRBJ reference genes, and CDR3 was defined according to IMGT. Highly expanded clones were defined as clonotypes with a frequency above 0.1%. Repertoire diversity was measured by Shannon entropy, and V-J evenness by the Gini coefficient. Clonotypes shared by more than one individual were considered public. The raw public reads went through TCRdb reprocessing: fastp at Q25, MiXCR clone calling, in-frame beta chains kept. Rows are combined by CDR3 protein, so each entry shows the most common genes and DNA. These V and J calls are TCRdb output, not the study's own analysis. The sample table contains roughly 250,000 distinct CDR3 sequences; only one count was recorded for approximately 18% of them. Jointly, the top ten make up about 14% of the sample.

These data were also filed under a second study, of T cells in Graves' hyperthyroidism and ophthalmopathy. The second paper further reports: Stable Graves' hyperthyroidism was defined as no progression to ophthalmopathy during 18 months of follow-up. Hyperthyroidism patients were aged 18 to 65 years and newly diagnosed, with disease duration of less than 2 months. Patients with uncontrolled infections, other autoimmune diseases, pregnancy or lactation were excluded. Clinical symptoms, serum thyroxine and TRAb, thyroid ultrasound, and orbital computed tomography formed the basis for the diagnoses. For the first round of RT-PCR on the TCR CDR3, the HTBI primer set was used together with the Qiagen OneStep RT-PCR kit. Most expanded thyroid clonotypes (frequency above 0.001) were also detected in blood, suggesting blood repertoires may reflect thyroid immune responses. In cross-validation, a model built on a 13 V-J signature told ophthalmopathy apart from stable hyperthyroidism with roughly 87% sensitivity and 81% to 82% specificity, and in testing the same model reached 80%/75%. In validation, the model predicted progression to ophthalmopathy a median of 6.5 months before onset, with about 64% sensitivity and about 72% specificity. A discovery cohort of roughly 96 patients, about 43 with Graves' ophthalmopathy and more than 55 with stable Graves' hyperthyroidism, was used to find distinguishing TCR V-J signatures. Whether ophthalmopathy could be predicted prospectively was tested in an independent validation cohort made up of approximately 19 hyperthyroidism patients plus 17 patients who later progressed to ophthalmopathy. The 100 or so discovery patients were divided at random into training and test sets in a 7:3 ratio. In about 6 Graves' hyperthyroidism patients, the study also compared T-cell repertoires from thyroid tissue with T-cell repertoires from blood. After blood sampling, hyperthyroidism patients were treated with methimazole at a starting dose of 30 mg daily, and ophthalmopathy patients were treated with high-dose intravenous methylprednisolone. A second multiplex PCR round built the libraries, followed by size selection and purification. The libraries were sequenced on an Illumina HiSeq2000 using paired-end 100 bp reads. SOAPnuke was used to process the raw data, throwing out any read that contained adapters or uncalled bases, had a mean Phred below 15, or lacked an exact constant-primer or identifier match. COPE v1.2.5 was used to merge the high-quality paired reads, and each unique nucleotide sequence was defined as a clonotype. MiTCR v1.1 was used to align the clonotypes against IMGT TRBV, TRBD and TRBJ reference segments. The analysis included only V-J combinations with a frequency above 0.0001, which together covered 98% to 99.2% of the repertoires. The TCS score was defined as F50 (clonal expansion) divided by E x V (chaos), with BLOSUM62-based TCRdist calculated between CDR3 peptides within each V-J. Welch's t-statistics and random forest reduced 500 to 550 V-J features to roughly 13, which were used in a naive Bayes classifier (R e1071). Sample size was not statistically predetermined, and blinding of investigators to group allocation was not performed. According to the paper, TCR Vbeta CDR3 sequencing was carried out on 135 peripheral blood samples, which came from 40 to 45 ophthalmopathy, about 75 hyperthyroidism and roughly 17 progressor patients.

The clonotype originates from a woman in her thirties with Graves disease. Donor details come from another sample of the same person, matched by shared clones. Here the chain combines TRBV11-3 and TRBJ2-1; a confident D gene designation cannot be given. Here the sequenced sample was peripheral blood mononuclear cells (PBMCs), taken at new diagnosis, from a patient treated with antithyroid drugs. The CDR3 here reads CASSLDLHNEQFF. The DNA sequence reads TGTGCCAGCAGCCTGGACCTCCACAATGAGCAGTTCTTC.